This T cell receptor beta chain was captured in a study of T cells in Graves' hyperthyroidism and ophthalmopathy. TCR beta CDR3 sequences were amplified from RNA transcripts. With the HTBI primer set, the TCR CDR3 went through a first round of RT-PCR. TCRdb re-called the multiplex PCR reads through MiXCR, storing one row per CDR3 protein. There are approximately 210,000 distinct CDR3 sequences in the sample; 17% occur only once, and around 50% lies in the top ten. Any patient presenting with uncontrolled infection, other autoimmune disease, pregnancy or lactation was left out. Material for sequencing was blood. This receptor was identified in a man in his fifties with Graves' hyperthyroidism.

CDR3 amino acids: CASTWTGGLAFF. In DNA, the CDR3 is TGTGCCAGCACCTGGACAGGGGGCTTGGCTTTCTTT. This rearrangement joins TRBV28 to TRBJ1-1; TRBD1 matches at 11 bases. Germline V gene data show CDR1 as MDHEN and CDR2 as SYDVKM. The CDR3 is 12 residues long. V lost 7 bases, J lost 11 bases, and 6 bases stayed unmatched.